There are a few counts of the clone carrying this TCR beta chain. Method: immunoSEQ multiplex PCR; TCRdb's copy keeps in-frame clones and lacks some. The data hold 70,000 to 100,000 clones, with roughly 86% observed a single time. These data belong to a study of identifying expanded T cells in peripheral blood. The CDR3 runs 11 residues. The germline V and J ends were trimmed by 6 bases and 4 bases, with 9 bases remaining between them. Germline assignment: CDR1 DFQATT and CDR2 SNEGSKA (reference sequence). The source of this sequence is a person between 18 and 75 years old in good health. The sequenced sample consisted of blood. The chain has TRBV20-1 and TRBJ1-2; D unresolved. Here the CDR3 reads CSATGRYGYTF. The CDR3 region has the DNA TGCAGTGCAACCGGACGCTATGGCTACACCTTC.